The entry that follows covers one T cell receptor (beta chain) sequence. Only in-frame clones appear in the TCRdb table, and some are missing; sequencing was by immunoSEQ multiplex PCR. Found here are 170,000 or so clones, approximately 94% of them singletons; the top ten hold about 8.5%. V gave up 3 bases and J gave up 7 bases, with 12 bases separating them. The CDR3 sequence is 13 residues long. CDR1 and CDR2 from the germline V gene are SGHVS and FNYEAQ. The record originates from a study of control samples from healthy donors and cancer patients. The chain recombines TRBV7-6 with TRBJ1-2; D not resolved. The sequence was obtained from a woman aged 35 to 49 in good health. Sequencing used blood. The CDR3 DNA is TGTGCCAGCAGCTTTGGTCGGGTTTCTGGCTACACCTTC. Its translation: CASSFGRVSGYTF.